The entry below gives a single T cell receptor (beta chain) sequence along with its context. In this sample, this clone turned up once. Its antigen specificity is not known. No much larger clone is present one base from it, and per-base qualities are unavailable. Via the germline V gene, CDR1 is SGHTA and CDR2 FQGNSA. For this chain, trimming is 5 bases at the V end and 5 bases at the J end, and the number of junction bases without a gene match is 11. The CDR3, cysteine through phenylalanine, is 16 amino acids long. Only the CDR3 portion is preserved as DNA: 48 bases, with reading frame beginning at the first base. The library was obtained by the immunoSEQ multiplex PCR assay. A mixture of 60 forward primers for TCR Vbeta segments and 13 reverse primers for TCR Jbeta segments was used in the multiplex PCR. A multiplex PCR assay on genomic DNA amplified the CDR3 region of rearranged TCR beta genes. On the Illumina HiSeq System, the amplified TCR beta libraries were sequenced as 87-base-pair reads. The authors processed their data as follows. In a later analysis, roughly 80 million unique TCR beta chains were counted across the roughly 670 repertoires, and roughly 11 million of these chains were shared by at least two donors. To remove PCR and sequencing errors, raw reads were error-corrected and collapsed into unique sequences using a nearest-neighbor algorithm that merged closely related sequences. Alignment of CDR3 sequences to IMGT reference sequences was used to assign V, D and J gene segments. For a sequence to be retained, a match of at least six nucleotides was required to both a V gene segment and a J gene segment. A rearrangement counted as productive if the CDR3 had no stop codons and remained in frame with V and J, and every other rearrangement counted as non-productive. Following IMGT convention, CDR3 was defined as the stretch from the second conserved V-encoded cysteine to the conserved J-encoded phenylalanine. In an earlier analysis of around 570 of the donors, sequences lacking an unambiguous match to a single V gene segment were excluded. In an earlier analysis of several hundred of the donors, V segments were called functional above 56.7% productive rearrangements and were called segregating when the between-donor standard deviation exceeded 5%. A statistical classification framework was developed to diagnose cytomegalovirus status using the catalog of TCR beta chain sequences. In a later analysis, TCR nucleotide sequences were compared against IMGT/GENE-DB human TR gene sequences so that V and J genes could be assigned. The TCRdist pipeline was used in a later analysis to assign CDR3 sequences and most-parsimonious VDJ recombination scenarios. A later analysis defined each TCR beta chain by its CDR3 amino acid sequence plus V-gene family, and excluded reads lacking a unique V-gene family. As a way to deal with suspected cross-contamination and a sequencing artifact, a later analysis dropped over 550 nucleotide sequences that were highly shared and had low generation probability. A later analysis calculated a clonal expansion index for each public chain from normalized within-repertoire ranks of inferred template counts. In a later analysis, generation probabilities were computed using a VDJ recombination model fitted to out-of-frame rearrangements, and the results were checked against IGoR. In a later analysis, hypergeometric tests were used to score TCR-TCR, TCR-HLA and TCR-CMV co-occurrence, with a repertoire-size bias correction applied to TCR pairs. A later analysis estimated false discovery rates by permuting HLA or CMV assignments 20 times. In a later analysis, co-occurring TCRs were grouped using DBSCAN, with TCRdist sequence similarity added in when clustering inside HLA-allele-positive subsets. Repertoires with fewer than 30,000 or more than 120,000 public chains, plus five repertoires with anomalous nucleotide sharing, were excluded from co-occurrence clustering. As stored in TCRdb, this immuneACCESS dataset retains in-frame rearrangements with V and J assigned. A fraction of the clones does not appear; measured against another copy, unresolved V genes explain less than half of the discrepancy, and the remainder lacks a known reason. Clone size and V and J calls were adopted from that table, with D and trimming inferred from the DNA. In all, the sample holds 90,000 to 120,000 clones, and 79% of those were seen once. Approximately 2.8% of the sample is taken by the ten largest.

This specimen belongs to a study of cytomegalovirus exposure and HLA in healthy donors (dated by TCRdb to the late 2010s). About the full investigation: According to an earlier analysis of around 600 of the donors, 150 million to 200 million T cells yielded 90 million to 140 million unique TCR beta sequences and roughly 280 Gb of sequence data. Donor age, sex, ethnicity and CMV serostatus were compiled alongside the repertoire data. Typing coverage differed by locus: A, B, C, DRB1 and DQB1 were typed in roughly 620-630 donors, DQA1 in about 500, DPA1 in around 610, and DPB1 in 400 to 480. The study was designed to test whether signatures of past pathogen exposure could be identified by cataloging public T cell receptors. An early release covering roughly 600 HLA-typed donors comprised approximately 290 gigabases of sequencing data and tens of millions of unique TCR sequences. In a later genetic analysis, genome-wide SNP genotypes for about three fifths of the roughly 670 donors were used, and that subset was treated as a discovery cohort. The genetic ancestry cluster associated with self-reported Caucasian donors included 81% of the 398 genotyped donors. Among some 400 genotyped donors of the cohort, an average of roughly 230,000 unique TCR beta nucleotide sequences was sequenced per donor, of which approximately 19% were non-productive. The study combined high-throughput TCR immunosequencing, statistical association of individual TCRs with disease status, and machine learning to predict cytomegalovirus infection status. Besides the first cohort of about 730 subjects, a separate validation cohort made up of over 100 different subjects was used. Class I and class II HLA loci were covered by the typing at four-digit resolution. An earlier analysis of some 500 of the donors used high-throughput TCR beta sequencing to judge whether each TCR beta V gene segment behaved as functional or pseudogenic. Rather than drawing on any new phenotypic data, the later analysis identified candidate immune exposures from TCR beta sequences and the way those sequences occurred across donors. The study profiled the T cell repertoires of hundreds of subjects by immunosequencing and related them to cytomegalovirus serostatus. Four to six DR-DQ haplotypes were handled as single units for association and clustering, since linkage in the cohort was strong. To study patterns of TCR occurrence, a later analysis re-analyzed previously published TCR beta repertoires from hundreds of donors and added high-resolution HLA genotyping. All discovery cohort repertoires had been generated using a single sequencing platform.

The study at large found these results: A later analysis reported that several top co-occurrence clusters appeared linked to parvovirus B19, influenza, CMV and Epstein-Barr virus. Roughly uniform sequencing depth across donors was assumed in presence/absence analyses, although this assumption may not hold. Most TCR sequences were observed very rarely across donors, whereas some public TCRs were present in many individuals. In vitro tests confirmed that three of the cytomegalovirus-associated TCR beta chains recognize cytomegalovirus antigens. Because the 87-base-pair reads could not distinguish some IMGT-functional V segments, including TRBV6-2 and TRBV6-3, those segments were excluded. In an earlier analysis of more than 450 of the donors, most TCR beta V segments were observed in productive rearrangements about 90% or about 30% of the time, broadly matching IMGT annotations. The earlier analysis of approximately 590 of the donors excluded some 15 rarely observed V segments, including chromosome 9 orphons, because counts were too low. Cytomegalovirus status was reported to be diagnosed by the classifier with high specificity and sensitivity in both the original and validation cohorts. According to a later genetic analysis, donors in an Asian-associated ancestry cluster had fewer N-insertions in productive TCRs than the roughly 700-donor mean. The study gave a list of 150 to 200 TCR beta chains associated with cytomegalovirus. HLA typing was unavailable for some donors at each locus, so association tests used only the typed subset. In a later analysis, the rate of TCR association differed among HLA loci, with DRB1 alleles having the most associated TCRs and HLA-C alleles having the fewest. The authors suggested that the approach could potentially be extended to other disease states and immunological phenotypes. Strong co-occurrence of HLA alleles, especially DR and DQ, made assigning TCR associations to individual alleles difficult. A further reported finding was that TCR beta sequences accurately predicted the HLA-A and HLA-B alleles for most subjects in the first cohort. Only TCR beta chains were sequenced in this cohort, and the absence of alpha or paired-chain data limited detectable features. A later analysis found that most CMV-associated TCR beta chains appeared HLA-restricted, with HLA associations seemingly driven largely by CMV exposure. In a later analysis, HLA-associated TCR beta chains were found to be more clonally expanded and to have lower generation probabilities than equally common non-associated chains. A cluster of highly shared sequence variants was judged likely to be a technical artifact of the sequencing pipeline. Linkage disequilibrium might explain the correlated functional status among segregating V segments, but an unknown experimental factor could not be excluded. In a later genetic analysis, a missense DCLRE1C variant was associated with V-gene and J-gene trimming of TCR beta chains, and the association was replicated in an independent cohort. At a false discovery rate of 0.05, a later analysis linked some 17,000 TCR beta sequences to specific HLA alleles. For the cohort, immune exposure information was limited to CMV serostatus.

The cohort comprised some 680 healthy bone marrow donors. At the time of sampling, all cohort members were nominally healthy, though unrecorded immune exposures were likely present. The donor tested CMV seronegative, placing the donor among the 350 or so seronegative members of the cohort. A peripheral blood sample was provided by each donor, and peripheral blood mononuclear cells were used for TCR beta sequencing. Genomic DNA was extracted from the blood cell samples with the Qiagen DNeasy Blood Extraction Kit. The chain is assembled from TRBV7-2 and TRBJ2-5; 10 central bases correspond to TRBD1. Sequenced: PBMCs. The TCR comes from a woman in her thirties or forties in good health and CMV-seronegative. The DNA sequence is given as TGTGCCAGCAGCACCTCCGGGACAGGGGTAGTTGAGACCCAGTACTTC. Translated, it reads CASSTSGTGVVETQYF.